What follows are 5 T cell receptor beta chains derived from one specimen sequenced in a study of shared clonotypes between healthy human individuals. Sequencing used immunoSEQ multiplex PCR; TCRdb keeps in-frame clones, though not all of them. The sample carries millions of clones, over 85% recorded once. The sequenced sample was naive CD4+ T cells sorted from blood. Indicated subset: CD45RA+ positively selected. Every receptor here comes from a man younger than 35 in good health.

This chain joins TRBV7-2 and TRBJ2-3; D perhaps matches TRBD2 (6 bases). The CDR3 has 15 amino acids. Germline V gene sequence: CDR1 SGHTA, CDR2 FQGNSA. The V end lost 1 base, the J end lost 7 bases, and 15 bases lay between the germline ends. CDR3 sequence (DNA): TGTGCCAGCAGCTTAGTTCGACTAGGGGTCAATACGCAGTATTTT. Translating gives CASSLVRLGVNTQYF. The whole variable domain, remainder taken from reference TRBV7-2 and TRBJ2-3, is GAGVSQSPSNKVTEKGKDVELRCDPISGHTALYWYRQSLGQGLEFLIYFQGNSAPDKSGLPSDRFSAERTGGSVSTLTIQRTQQEDSAVYLCASSLVRLGVNTQYFGPGTRLTVL.

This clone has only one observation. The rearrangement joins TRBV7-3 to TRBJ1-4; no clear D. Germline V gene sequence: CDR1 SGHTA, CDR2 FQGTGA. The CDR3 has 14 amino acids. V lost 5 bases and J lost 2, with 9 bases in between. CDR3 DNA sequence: TGTGCCAGCAGCGACGCAGTGACTAATGAAAAACTGTTTTTT. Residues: CASSDAVTNEKLFF.

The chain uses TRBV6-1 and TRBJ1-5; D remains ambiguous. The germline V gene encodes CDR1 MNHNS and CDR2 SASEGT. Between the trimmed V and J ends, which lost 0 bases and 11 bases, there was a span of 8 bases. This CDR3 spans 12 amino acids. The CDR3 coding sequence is TGTGCCAGCAGTGAAGCAGGGAACGCCCAGCATTTT. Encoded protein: CASSEAGNAQHF.

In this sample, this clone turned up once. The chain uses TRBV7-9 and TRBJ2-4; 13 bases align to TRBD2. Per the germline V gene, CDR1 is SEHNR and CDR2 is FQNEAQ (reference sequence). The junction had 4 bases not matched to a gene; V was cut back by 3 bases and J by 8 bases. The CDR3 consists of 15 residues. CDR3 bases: TGTGCCAGCAGCTTGGGACTAGCGGGGTGGGACATTCAGTACTTC. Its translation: CASSLGLAGWDIQYF. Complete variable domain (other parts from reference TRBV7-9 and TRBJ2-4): DTGVSQNPRHKITKRGQNVTFRCDPISEHNRLYWYRQTLGQGPEFLTYFQNEAQLEKSRLLSDRFSAERPKGSFSTLEIQRTEQGDSAMYLCASSLGLAGWDIQYFGAGTRLSVL.

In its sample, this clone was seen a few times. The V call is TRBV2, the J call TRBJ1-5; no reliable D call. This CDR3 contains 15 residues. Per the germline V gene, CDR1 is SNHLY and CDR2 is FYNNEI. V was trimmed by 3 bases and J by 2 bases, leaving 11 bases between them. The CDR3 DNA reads TGTGCCAGCAGTGATGAGGCTTTGGGCAATCAGCCCCAGCATTTT. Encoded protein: CASSDEALGNQPQHF.